This T cell receptor (beta chain) was sequenced in a study of blood T cells in healthy people across ages. The CDR3 length is 15 residues. Looked up from germline, CDR1 is LNHDA and CDR2 is SQIVND (reference sequence). Trimming at V came to 4 bases and at J to 11 bases, leaving 13 bases not matched to a gene. Comments on this clonotype: As yet, its antigen is unknown.

Findings and caveats of the study: Unsorted PBMC input precluded a conclusive naive versus antigen-experienced comparison. As age increased, TCR beta diversity per million T cells fell in a roughly linear fashion.

Next came a second PCR, run for about 7 to 12 cycles, which used a sample-barcoded 5' primer along with a J-beta primer mix. Individual samples furnished no less than 2.5 million CDR3-containing paired-end reads apiece. Using its own MiXCR run on the 5' RACE reads, TCRdb lists one record per CDR3 protein. The table lists some 1,800,000 distinct CDR3 sequences, 30% to 40% of them singletons, with roughly 23% in the top ten. This rearrangement joins TRBV19 to TRBJ2-5, with 10 bases identical to TRBD2. The sequenced material came from blood. This TCR was recovered from a human donor in good health. CDR3 residues: CASSKLAGGPFQQYF. The CDR3 DNA is TGTGCCAGTAGTAAATTAGCGGGAGGTCCCTTTCAGCAGTACTTC.